This entry describes one TCR beta chain. Its antigen is as yet unknown. Other DNA sequences in this sample translate to the same CDR3. Libraries were prepared by immunoSEQ multiplex PCR; TCRdb keeps only in-frame clonotypes and omits some of them. The sample yields 99,000 or so clones, more than 70% seen once. Germline V gives CDR1 SEHNR, CDR2 FQNEAQ (reference sequence). V lost 6 bases to trimming and J lost 0 bases, with 3 bases between them. The CDR3 covers 12 residues. Time point meaning: cycle 4 day 1 (C4D1), after 6 weeks of nivolumab. Following autologous stem cell transplantation, relapse occurred in every patient, and exposure to brentuximab vedotin varied. The entry originates in a study of PD-1 blockade in classical Hodgkin lymphoma. General study points: Newly diagnosed patients reportedly had lower baseline TCR diversity than healthy donors. CD4+ TCR diversity rose significantly by C4D1, and CD8+ TCR diversity did not. The study found complete responders had baseline diversity similar to newly diagnosed patients.

The starting material was peripheral blood mononuclear cells (PBMCs), obtained before the fourth cycle of nivolumab. The V call is TRBV7-9, the J call TRBJ1-3; D not certain. The receptor's source is a human donor with classical Hodgkin lymphoma. DNA for the CDR3: TGTGCCAGCAGTCTCTCTGGAAACACCATATATTTT. Its protein product is CASSLSGNTIYF.